Listed below are T cell receptor beta chains from one sample, sequenced in a study of cytomegalovirus exposure and HLA in healthy donors. Only in-frame clones appear in the TCRdb table, and some are missing; sequencing was by immunoSEQ multiplex PCR. The sample records over 150,000 clones, roughly 80% being singletons. The sample taken for sequencing was PBMCs. The receptors were gathered from a woman aged 50 to 60 in good health and CMV-seronegative. Each CDR3 is given without its conserved first and last residue. Only some rows state a clone size, as once, few, many or a class for expanded clones.

size,J,V,CDR3
NA,TRBJ2-1,TRBV4-1,ASSRVTSGALGYNEQF
NA,TRBJ2-1,TRBV9,ASSKGARTSYNEQF
NA,TRBJ2-7,TRBV11-2,ASSFTQYRQY
once,TRBJ2-3,TRBV29-1,SVVGEPDTQY
few,TRBJ1-4,TRBV6-5,ASRGGATNEKLF
NA,TRBJ1-1,TRBV5-1,ASSLALVGGEWYTEAF
few,TRBJ1-4,TRBV28,ASSPLDRLNEKLF
NA,TRBJ2-1,TRBV28,ASSLAGGRFNEQF
NA,TRBJ2-2,TRBV28,ASSLRLAGPTGELF
NA,TRBJ2-5,TRBV28,ASSFRGRTEKETQY
NA,TRBJ2-1,TRBV19,ASSLFSGFNEQF
NA,TRBJ1-1,TRBV30,AWSAGQGGIGAF
NA,TRBJ2-7,TRBV7-2,ASSLTGTSYEQY
NA,TRBJ1-1,TRBV28,ASSERKAEAF
NA,TRBJ2-5,TRBV2,ASSGGGVAEETQY
NA,TRBJ2-3,TRBV6-1,ASSAGLGRDTQY
NA,TRBJ1-5,TRBV19,ASSRQALGRNQPQH
NA,TRBJ2-3,TRBV5-6,ASSPPSTDTQY
NA,TRBJ1-4,TRBV30,AWSAGQGDEKLF
NA,TRBJ1-1,TRBV27,ASSSGGGAF
NA,TRBJ1-1,TRBV5-1,ASSLDPGWNTEAF
NA,TRBJ2-5,TRBV18,ASSPLGLAEKETQY
NA,TRBJ1-1,TRBV10-1,ASSDGTLLGSEYAF
NA,TRBJ2-7,TRBV6-6,ASKGTSGSYEQY
NA,TRBJ1-2,TRBV2,ASRNDRVGFGYT
NA,TRBJ2-3,TRBV7-2,ASSLGGGGTDTQY
NA,TRBJ2-4,TRBV6-5,ASSYGPSENIQY
NA,TRBJ1-6,TRBV15,ATSRAGINSPLH
NA,TRBJ2-3,TRBV7-9,ASSPPRGRPDTQY
NA,TRBJ2-7,TRBV6-5,ASSLLWTPQSYEQY
NA,TRBJ2-7,TRBV2,ASKRGPVSYEQY
NA,TRBJ2-3,TRBV9,ASSVEGLASTDTQY
NA,TRBJ1-4,TRBV29-1,SAGEPTGEKLF
NA,TRBJ2-5,TRBV25-1,ASSNSVEPAGGETQY
NA,TRBJ2-5,TRBV7-7,ASGGTSGQETQY
NA,TRBJ2-3,TRBV9,ASSVVGLTATDTQY
NA,TRBJ1-3,TRBV29-1,SVHSSGNTIY
NA,TRBJ2-5,TRBV5-1,ASSFPSGAKETQY
NA,TRBJ1-2,TRBV2,ASSVGDRTIYGYT
NA,TRBJ2-7,TRBV9,ASSRDLAASGYEQY
NA,TRBJ1-2,TRBV5-4,ASLKKTQGASYGYT
NA,TRBJ2-6,TRBV9,ASSPSEGSGANVLT
NA,TRBJ2-7,TRBV27,ASSSLGYPLTGKWNYEQY
NA,NA,TRBV29-1,SVEEQGSYEQY
NA,TRBJ1-2,TRBV5-1,ASSFKGGENYGYT
NA,TRBJ1-2,TRBV10-3,AISEGQTANYGYT
NA,TRBJ2-3,TRBV9,ASSGRLAGGIDTQY
NA,TRBJ2-3,TRBV18,ASSPGLADRTDTQY
NA,TRBJ2-1,TRBV5-1,ASSLGRGSMFDEQF
once,NA,TRBV6-5,ASSYSRGSEQY
NA,TRBJ2-4,TRBV6-5,ASRTSGDGNIQY